Listed below are T cell receptor beta chains from one sample, sequenced in a study of blood T cell repertoires in COVID-19. Here immunoSEQ multiplex PCR was the method, and the copy in TCRdb shows in-frame clones only, minus some. The sample shows some 240,000 clones, approximately 84% of them seen only once. Sequenced input: PBMCs or T cells enriched from blood (not recorded which). The receptors derive from a woman between 40 and 55 years old with acute COVID-19. CDR3s include the opening cysteine and the closing phenylalanine or tryptophan. A D gene is named only where the DNA matches it firmly. Some rows mark clone size as missing; the rest say once, few, many or name a class of expanded clone.

D: -
V: TRBV5-4
J: TRBJ1-2
size: -
DNA: TGTGCCAGCAGCCCAAACAGGGAGTACTATGGCTACACCTTC
CDR3: CASSPNREYYGYTF

D: TRBD1
V: TRBV4-1
J: TRBJ2-1
size: -
DNA: TGCGCCAGCAGCACGGACAGGGCATCTTACAATGAGCAGTTCTTC
CDR3: CASSTDRASYNEQFF

D: -
V: TRBV5-1
J: TRBJ1-5
size: -
DNA: TGCGCCAGCAGCCCGGACTCTTATAGCAATCAGCCCCAGCATTTT
CDR3: CASSPDSYSNQPQHF

D: TRBD2
V: TRBV6-1
J: TRBJ2-5
size: few
DNA: TGTGCCAGCAGTGCCGGAGACGGCGGGAGGCCCTACGGCCAGTACTTC
CDR3: CASSAGDGGRPYGQYF

D: -
V: TRBV6-4
J: TRBJ2-6
size: -
DNA: TGTGCCAGCAGTGACTCCAGGGTCCCTGGGGCCAACGTCCTGACTTTC
CDR3: CASSDSRVPGANVLTF

D: TRBD1
V: TRBV7-9
J: TRBJ1-2
size: -
DNA: TGTGCCGAGGAGGGGGCAGGATTCTATGGCTACACCTTC
CDR3: CAEEGAGFYGYTF

D: -
V: TRBV27
J: TRBJ2-4
size: -
DNA: TGTGCCAGCAGTTTTGGGTATGAGGCGGTAGCCAAAAACATTCAGTACTTC
CDR3: CASSFGYEAVAKNIQYF

D: -
V: TRBV29-1
J: TRBJ1-1
size: -
DNA: TGCAGCGTTGGGGGCAGGGTGGTGGGTACTGAAGCTTTCTTT
CDR3: CSVGGRVVGTEAFF

D: -
V: TRBV29-1
J: TRBJ2-5
size: -
DNA: TGCAGCGTTTCCAGCGGAGGGGAAGAGACCCAGTACTTC
CDR3: CSVSSGGEETQYF

D: -
V: TRBV2
J: TRBJ1-1
size: once
DNA: TGTGCCAGCAGTGGCCTCGGGGCTGAAGCTTTCTTT
CDR3: CASSGLGAEAFF

D: TRBD1
V: TRBV5-1
J: TRBJ1-1
size: -
DNA: TGCGCCAGCAGCTTGGTCGGGACAGGTAACATGAACACTGAAGCTTTCTTT
CDR3: CASSLVGTGNMNTEAFF

D: TRBD2
V: TRBV7-2
J: TRBJ2-1
size: -
DNA: TGTGCCAGCAGCTTAGTTACCCGACTAGCGGGACTTTCCTACAATGAGCAGTTCTTC
CDR3: CASSLVTRLAGLSYNEQFF

D: TRBD2
V: TRBV19
J: TRBJ2-7
size: -
DNA: TGTGCCAGTAGCCTAGCGGGAGGGAATTACGAGCAGTACTTC
CDR3: CASSLAGGNYEQYF

D: TRBD1
V: TRBV19
J: TRBJ2-7
size: few
DNA: TGTGCCAGTAGTATGGCCGACAGGGACGAGCAGTACTTC
CDR3: CASSMADRDEQYF

D: -
V: TRBV6-5
J: TRBJ1-1
size: -
DNA: TGTGCCAGCAGGCGGGCGGTGAACACTGAAGCTTTCTTT
CDR3: CASRRAVNTEAFF

D: -
V: TRBV12-2
J: TRBJ2-7
size: -
DNA: TGTGCAAGTCGCTTAGACTGGGGCGGGGGCGGCGAGCAGTACTTC
CDR3: CASRLDWGGGGEQYF

D: -
V: TRBV5-1
J: TRBJ2-1
size: -
DNA: TGCGCCAGCAGCTTGTGGCAGTACAATGAGCAGTTCTTC
CDR3: CASSLWQYNEQFF

D: -
V: TRBV6-6
J: TRBJ2-5
size: -
DNA: TGTGCCAGCAGTCCCACACCAGAAATGGTCCTCCCAAAGACCCAGTACTTC
CDR3: CASSPTPEMVLPKTQYF

D: TRBD2
V: TRBV29-1
J: TRBJ2-1
size: -
DNA: TGCAGCGTGACACCGGGACTAGCGGGAGAAGGAGAGCAGTTCTTC
CDR3: CSVTPGLAGEGEQFF

D: -
V: TRBV6-1
J: TRBJ2-3
size: -
DNA: TGTGCCAGCAGTGAGACGGGAGCAACAGATACGCAGTATTTT
CDR3: CASSETGATDTQYF

D: TRBD1
V: TRBV6-1
J: TRBJ2-7
size: -
DNA: TGTGCCAGCAGTGACCGGGACAGGGGGACCTACGAGCAGTACTTC
CDR3: CASSDRDRGTYEQYF

D: TRBD1
V: TRBV7-9
J: TRBJ1-6
size: medium-sized
DNA: TGTGCCAGCAGCTTTGGACAGGGAGGTAATTCACCCCTCCACTTT
CDR3: CASSFGQGGNSPLHF

D: TRBD2
V: TRBV6-5
J: TRBJ2-7
size: -
DNA: TGTGCCAGCGGACTAGCGGAACCCTACGAGCAGTACTTC
CDR3: CASGLAEPYEQYF

D: TRBD1
V: TRBV9
J: TRBJ1-2
size: -
DNA: TGTGCCAGCAGCGCCGACGACAGGGGGCATGGCTACACCTTC
CDR3: CASSADDRGHGYTF

D: -
V: TRBV30
J: TRBJ1-1
size: -
DNA: TGTGCCTGGGAGAAGTGGGGGGTAGCTTTCTTT
CDR3: CAWEKWGVAFF

D: TRBD1
V: TRBV7-9
J: TRBJ1-1
size: -
DNA: TGTGCCAGCAGCCCACGACAGGGGCGGAACACTGAAGCTTTCTTT
CDR3: CASSPRQGRNTEAFF

D: TRBD2
V: TRBV9
J: TRBJ2-1
size: -
DNA: TGTGCCAGCAGCGCCTCAGCGGGACCCTACAATGAGCAGTTCTTC
CDR3: CASSASAGPYNEQFF

D: TRBD1
V: TRBV7-6
J: TRBJ2-6
size: -
DNA: TGTGCCAGCAGCCGCGTTGACAGGGGGCAGTCTGGGGCCAACGTCCTGACTTTC
CDR3: CASSRVDRGQSGANVLTF

D: -
V: TRBV5-1
J: TRBJ2-1
size: -
DNA: TGCGCCAGCAGCTCGGGACTGGAGTCGAACAATGAGCAGTTCTTC
CDR3: CASSSGLESNNEQFF

D: TRBD1
V: TRBV12-3/TRBV12-4
J: TRBJ1-2
size: -
DNA: TGTGCCAGCAGTTTGACAGGGGAGGCTGGCTACACCTTC
CDR3: CASSLTGEAGYTF

D: TRBD1
V: TRBV13
J: TRBJ2-1
size: -
DNA: TGTGCCAGCAGCTTCGAGGGTCTCACAGGGGACGGCGGGAATGAGCAGTTCTTC
CDR3: CASSFEGLTGDGGNEQFF

D: TRBD1
V: TRBV11-2
J: TRBJ1-3
size: -
DNA: TGTGCCAGCAGCTTAAACAGGGGAGGTGGAAACACCATATATTTT
CDR3: CASSLNRGGGNTIYF

D: TRBD2
V: TRBV4-1
J: TRBJ2-7
size: -
DNA: TGCGCCAGCAGCTATAGCGGGAGTAGCTACGAGCAGTACTTC
CDR3: CASSYSGSSYEQYF

D: TRBD2
V: TRBV3-1/TRBV3-2
J: TRBJ2-1
size: -
DNA: TGTGCCAGCAGCCTGGAACTAGCGGGAAACTACAATGAGCAGTTCTTC
CDR3: CASSLELAGNYNEQFF

D: -
V: TRBV2
J: TRBJ2-3
size: once
DNA: TGTGCCAGCGGCCAGGGGATCCACACAGATACGCAGTATTTT
CDR3: CASGQGIHTDTQYF

D: -
V: TRBV7-3
J: TRBJ2-2
size: -
DNA: TGTGCCAGCAGCCTGAGACTAATACAGAACACCGGGGAGCTGTTTTTT
CDR3: CASSLRLIQNTGELFF

D: TRBD2
V: TRBV6-5
J: TRBJ2-3
size: once
DNA: TGTGCCAGCAAGGGAGGGGGCACAGATACGCAGTATTTT
CDR3: CASKGGGTDTQYF

D: TRBD1
V: TRBV3-1/TRBV3-2
J: TRBJ1-1
size: -
DNA: TGTGCCACTGGCGACAGGGGAGACACTGAAGCTTTCTTT
CDR3: CATGDRGDTEAFF

D: TRBD1
V: TRBV5-1
J: TRBJ1-2
size: -
DNA: TGCGCCAGCAGCGCGGACAGGGGGCGGAATGGCTACACCTTC
CDR3: CASSADRGRNGYTF

D: TRBD1
V: TRBV19
J: TRBJ1-5
size: -
DNA: TGTGCCAGTAGTCGTGGGACAGGGGAATATCAGCCCCAGCATTTT
CDR3: CASSRGTGEYQPQHF

D: -
V: TRBV9
J: TRBJ2-1
size: -
DNA: TGTGCCAGCAGCATAAGCAGGGGAAATGAGCAGTTCTTC
CDR3: CASSISRGNEQFF

D: -
V: TRBV6-5
J: TRBJ1-4
size: -
DNA: TGTGCCAGTCAGTATTTGACAACTAATGAAAAACTGTTTTTT
CDR3: CASQYLTTNEKLFF

D: TRBD1
V: TRBV5-1
J: TRBJ2-1
size: few
DNA: TGCGCCAGCAGCTTGTTGAACAGGGGCTCCTACAATGAGCAGTTCTTC
CDR3: CASSLLNRGSYNEQFF

D: TRBD1
V: TRBV27
J: TRBJ1-5
size: -
DNA: TGTGCCAGCAGTGTCGGACAGGGGGACAATCAGCCCCAGCATTTT
CDR3: CASSVGQGDNQPQHF

D: -
V: TRBV19
J: TRBJ2-7
size: -
DNA: TGTGCCAGTAGTTTGCAGGGGTTGTGGTACGAGCAGTACTTC
CDR3: CASSLQGLWYEQYF

D: -
V: TRBV5-4
J: TRBJ2-5
size: -
DNA: TGTGCCAGCAGTCGAGACCAAGAGACCCAGTACTTC
CDR3: CASSRDQETQYF

D: TRBD1
V: TRBV7-7
J: TRBJ1-3
size: -
DNA: TGTGCTAGCAGCCTCACGACAGGGTCTGGAAACACCATATATTTT
CDR3: CASSLTTGSGNTIYF

D: TRBD2
V: TRBV10-1
J: TRBJ2-5
size: -
DNA: TGCGCCAGCAGTCCAGGGACTAGCCGAGAGACCCAGTACTTC
CDR3: CASSPGTSRETQYF

D: TRBD1
V: TRBV19
J: TRBJ2-1
size: -
DNA: TGTGCCAGTAGTATCGGGACAGGGGATAATGAGCAGTTCTTC
CDR3: CASSIGTGDNEQFF

D: -
V: TRBV5-1
J: TRBJ2-7
size: -
DNA: TGCGCCAGCAGCTTGGCCAGTGTTGGAGCCGGCGACGAGCAGTACTTC
CDR3: CASSLASVGAGDEQYF

D: TRBD1
V: TRBV24-1
J: TRBJ2-2
size: -
DNA: TGTGCCACCAGGGGACAGGGCAACACCGGGGAGCTGTTTTTT
CDR3: CATRGQGNTGELFF

D: TRBD1
V: TRBV6-5
J: TRBJ2-5
size: -
DNA: TGTGCCAGCAGTTCCAACAGGGGGCCAGAGACCCAGTACTTC
CDR3: CASSSNRGPETQYF